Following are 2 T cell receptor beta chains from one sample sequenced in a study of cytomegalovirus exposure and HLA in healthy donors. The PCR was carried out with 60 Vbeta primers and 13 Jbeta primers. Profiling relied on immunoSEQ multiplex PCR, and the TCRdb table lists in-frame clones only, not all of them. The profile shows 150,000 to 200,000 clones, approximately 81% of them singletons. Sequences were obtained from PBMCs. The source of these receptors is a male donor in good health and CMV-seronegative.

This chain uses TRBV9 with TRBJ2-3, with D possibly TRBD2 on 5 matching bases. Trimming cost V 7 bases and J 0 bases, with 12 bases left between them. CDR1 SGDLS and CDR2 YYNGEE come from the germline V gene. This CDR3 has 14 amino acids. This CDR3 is CASLGESSTDTQYF. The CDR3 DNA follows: TGTGCCAGCCTTGGGGAGTCTAGCACAGATACGCAGTATTTT.

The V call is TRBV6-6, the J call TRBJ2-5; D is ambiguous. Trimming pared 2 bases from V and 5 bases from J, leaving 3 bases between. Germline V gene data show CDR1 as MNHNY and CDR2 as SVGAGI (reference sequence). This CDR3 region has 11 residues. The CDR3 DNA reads TGTGCCAGCAGTTACCTGGAGACCCAGTACTTC. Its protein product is CASSYLETQYF.